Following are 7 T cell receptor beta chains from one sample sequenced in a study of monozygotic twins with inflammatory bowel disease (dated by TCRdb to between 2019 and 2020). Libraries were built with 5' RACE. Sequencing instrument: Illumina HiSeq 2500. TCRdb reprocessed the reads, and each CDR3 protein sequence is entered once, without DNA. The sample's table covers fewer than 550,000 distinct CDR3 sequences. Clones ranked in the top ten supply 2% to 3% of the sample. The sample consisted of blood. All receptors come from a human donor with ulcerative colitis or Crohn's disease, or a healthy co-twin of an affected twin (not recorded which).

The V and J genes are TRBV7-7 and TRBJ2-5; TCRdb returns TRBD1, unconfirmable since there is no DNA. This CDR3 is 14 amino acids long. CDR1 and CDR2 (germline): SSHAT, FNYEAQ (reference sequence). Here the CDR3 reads CATGQGLAQETQYF.

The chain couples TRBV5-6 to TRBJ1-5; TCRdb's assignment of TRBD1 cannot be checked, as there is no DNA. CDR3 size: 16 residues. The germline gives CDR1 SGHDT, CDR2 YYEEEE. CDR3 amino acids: CASSLRTGSSNQPQHF. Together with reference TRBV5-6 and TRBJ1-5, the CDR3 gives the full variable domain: DAGVTQSPTHLIKTRGQQVTLRCSPKSGHDTVSWYQQALGQGPQFIFQYYEEEERQRGNFPDRFSGHQFPNYSSELNVNALLLGDSALYLCASSLRTGSSNQPQHFGDGTRLSIL.

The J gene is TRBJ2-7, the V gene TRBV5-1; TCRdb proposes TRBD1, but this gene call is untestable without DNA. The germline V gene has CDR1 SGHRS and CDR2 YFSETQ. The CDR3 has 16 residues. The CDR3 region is CASSLGLSRVNYEQYF.

The CDR3 reads CATRSGTSGSEQFF. V and J are TRBV24-1 and TRBJ2-1; TCRdb returns TRBD2, unconfirmable since there is no DNA. The CDR3 contains 14 residues. CDR1 is KGHDR, CDR2 SFDVKD, per germline.

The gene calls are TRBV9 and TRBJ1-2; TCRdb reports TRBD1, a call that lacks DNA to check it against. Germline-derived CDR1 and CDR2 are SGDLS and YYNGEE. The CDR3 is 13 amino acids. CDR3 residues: CASSVGTGSGYTF.

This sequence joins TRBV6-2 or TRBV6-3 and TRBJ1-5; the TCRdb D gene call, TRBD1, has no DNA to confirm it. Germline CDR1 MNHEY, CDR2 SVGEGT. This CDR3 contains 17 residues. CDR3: CASSYPQAGGGNQPQHF.

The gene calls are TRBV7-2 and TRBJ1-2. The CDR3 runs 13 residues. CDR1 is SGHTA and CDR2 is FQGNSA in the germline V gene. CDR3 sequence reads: CASSSPSGNGYTF.